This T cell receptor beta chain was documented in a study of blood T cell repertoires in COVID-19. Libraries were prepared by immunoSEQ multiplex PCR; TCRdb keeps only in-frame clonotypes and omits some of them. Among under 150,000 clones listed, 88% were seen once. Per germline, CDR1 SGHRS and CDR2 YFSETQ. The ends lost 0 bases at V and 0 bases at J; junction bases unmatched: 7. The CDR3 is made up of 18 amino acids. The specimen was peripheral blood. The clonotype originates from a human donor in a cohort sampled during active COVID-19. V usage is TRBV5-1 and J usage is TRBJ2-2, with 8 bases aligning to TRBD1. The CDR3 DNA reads TGCGCCAGCAGCTTGGGACAGGGGTTACCCGCGAACACCGGGGAGCTGTTTTTT. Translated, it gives CASSLGQGLPANTGELFF.